These 20 T cell receptor beta chains were all obtained from the same sample, sequenced in a study of blood T cell repertoires in COVID-19 (dated by TCRdb to about 2020). The library relied on the immunoSEQ multiplex PCR assay. This is the immuneACCESS table as TCRdb keeps it, with only in-frame sequences that have V and J called. A part of the clones is gone; compared with another copy, unresolved V genes explain less than half, and the rest is unexplained. This sample gives under 300,000 clones in total; roughly 80% of them show up just once. The ten largest account for over 1.1% of the sample. Sequenced material: peripheral blood. Receptor source: a human donor with COVID-19, enrolled during active disease. The donor label of this sample is uncertain.

The chain recombines TRBV18 with TRBJ1-1; D is undetermined. With 2 bases removed from V and 1 base from J, the gap between germline ends came to 17 bases. The CDR3 is 17 amino acids. In germline, CDR1 is KGHSH, CDR2 LQKENI. The CDR3 nucleotides are TGTGCCAGCTCACCAAACTCAATTGGGAGCCGGAACACTGAAGCTTTCTTT. Translated, it gives CASSPNSIGSRNTEAFF.

V is TRBV5-1 and J is TRBJ1-2, with 7 bases fitting TRBD1. After removal of 4 bases from V and 8 bases from J, the junction contained 14 bases not matched to a gene. The germline gives CDR1 SGHRS, CDR2 YFSETQ. This CDR3 has 15 residues. Here the CDR3 reads CASSTRQGIDRGYTF. The CDR3 bases are TGCGCCAGCAGCACCAGACAGGGAATAGATCGAGGCTACACCTTC.

The V gene is TRBV7-9, the J gene TRBJ2-3; no reliable D call. Germline CDR1 reads SEHNR; CDR2 reads FQNEAQ (reference sequence). CDR3 size: 15 residues. V was cut by 3 bases and J by 6 bases, with 16 bases left in between. CDR3 amino acids: CASSFRGVSQDTQYF. As DNA, the CDR3 is TGTGCCAGCAGCTTTAGAGGAGTGAGTCAGGATACGCAGTATTTT.

This chain links TRBV30 with TRBJ1-3; 9 bases are shared with TRBD1. The J segment lost 4 bases and the V segment lost 4 bases, leaving 5 bases of the junction unmatched. The CDR3 consists of 14 residues. Per the germline V gene, CDR1 is GTSNPN and CDR2 is SVGIG (reference sequence). CDR3 in DNA: TGTGCCTGGAAACAGGGGGCTAGAGGAAACACCATATATTTT. Encoded protein: CAWKQGARGNTIYF.

The rearrangement joins TRBV29-1 to TRBJ1-4; 7 bases fit TRBD1. Germline V gene lookup returns CDR1 SQVTM and CDR2 ANQGSEA. Trimming took 5 bases from V and 8 from J; bases not matched to a gene: 11. This CDR3 contains 14 residues. CDR3 in amino acids: CSVTRQGGSEKLFF. DNA of the CDR3: TGCAGCGTTACCCGACAGGGTGGTAGCGAAAAACTGTTTTTT.

This chain connects TRBV11-2 to TRBJ2-7, with 8 positions matching TRBD2. V trimming: 5 bases; J trimming: 3 bases; junction bases outside the gene matches: 12. Germline CDR1 reads SGHAT; CDR2 reads FQNNGV. This CDR3 is 16 amino acids long. CDR3: CASSEGLAKVGYEQYF. The DNA of the CDR3 is TGTGCCAGCAGCGAAGGACTAGCCAAAGTGGGCTACGAGCAGTACTTC.

J is TRBJ2-5 and V is TRBV5-1, with 10 positions matching TRBD2. Per germline, CDR1 SGHRS and CDR2 YFSETQ. This CDR3 is 16 amino acids long. J gave up 5 bases and V 0 bases, and 7 bases lay outside the gene matches. In DNA form, the CDR3 reads TGCGCCAGCAGCTTGGGTGCTAGCGGGAGTGCCGAGACCCAGTACTTC. Its protein is CASSLGASGSAETQYF.

The table lists this clone with a few counts. This rearrangement joins TRBV7-2 to TRBJ2-3; TRBD1 matches 7 bases. This CDR3 is 16 amino acids long. CDR1 SGHTA and CDR2 FQGNSA come from the germline V gene. The ends lost 4 bases at V and 4 bases at J; junction bases unmatched: 11. The CDR3 nucleotides read TGTGCCAGCAGCTCCGGGACAGCGCTAAGCGCAGATACGCAGTATTTT. Residues: CASSSGTALSADTQYF. The variable domain in full, with the rest retrieved from reference TRBV7-2 and TRBJ2-3, is GAGVSQSPSNKVTEKGKDVELRCDPISGHTALYWYRQSLGQGLEFLIYFQGNSAPDKSGLPSDRFSAERTGGSVSTLTIQRTQQEDSAVYLCASSSGTALSADTQYFGPGTRLTVL.

This sequence joins TRBV5-1 and TRBJ2-7; no reliable D call. The CDR3 spans 14 residues. The V end was cut by 3 bases, the J end by 6 bases, with 16 bases between. Germline CDR1 SGHRS, CDR2 YFSETQ. CDR3 in amino acids: CASSSSAGSREQYF. The DNA for the CDR3 is TGCGCCAGCAGCTCCTCAGCCGGGTCCCGCGAGCAGTACTTC. The full variable domain, with the rest looked up from reference TRBV5-1 and TRBJ2-7, is KAGVTQTPRYLIKTRGQQVTLSCSPISGHRSVSWYQQTPGQGLQFLFEYFSETQRNKGNFPGRFSGRQFSNSRSEMNVSTLELGDSALYLCASSSSAGSREQYFGPGTRLTVT.

The genes are TRBV4-3 and TRBJ1-5; D gene ambiguous. The CDR3 is 15 residues long. CDR1 and CDR2 from the germline V gene are LGHNA and YSLEER. Trimming removed 1 base from V and 1 base from J, with 8 bases in between. CDR3 in DNA: TGCGCCAGCAGCCAAGTCCGAGTAAGCAATCAGCCCCAGCATTTT. Amino acids: CASSQVRVSNQPQHF.

V is TRBV7-2 and J is TRBJ2-3; 8 positions agree with TRBD2. CDR1 is SGHTA, CDR2 FQGNSA, per germline. V was clipped by 3 bases and J by 0 bases; unmatched bases: 11. This CDR3 is 18 amino acids long. CDR3 coding DNA: TGTGCCAGCAGCTTGTGGTGGGTAGCGGGGATTAGCACAGATACGCAGTATTTT. As protein: CASSLWWVAGISTDTQYF.

The chain couples TRBV5-6 to TRBJ2-7, with D perhaps matching TRBD1 (7 bases). The V end lost 1 base, the J end lost 2 bases, and 22 bases lay between the germline ends. The CDR3 sequence is 18 residues long. CDR1 SGHDT and CDR2 YYEEEE come from the germline V gene. The CDR3 loop reads CASSLRYLAGQSTYEQYF. The CDR3 region has the DNA TGTGCCAGCAGCTTGAGGTATTTGGCGGGACAGTCCACCTACGAGCAGTACTTC.

The V and J genes are TRBV10-2 and TRBJ2-1; TRBD1 matches 8 bases. The CDR3 is 15 amino acids. Trimming took 7 bases from V and 1 from J; bases not matched to a gene: 6. Germline values: CDR1 WSHSY, CDR2 SAAADI. CDR3 in amino acids: CASTNYRGSYNEQFF. The CDR3 region has the DNA TGCGCCAGCACCAACTACAGGGGGTCCTACAATGAGCAGTTCTTC.

The chain has TRBV28 and TRBJ1-2; D unresolved. From germline, CDR1 is MDHEN and CDR2 SYDVKM. Between the trimmed V and J ends, which lost 4 bases and 6 bases, there was a span of 12 bases. This CDR3 is 13 amino acids long. The DNA for the CDR3 is TGTGCCAGCAGTTACGCGGGAAGACATGGCTACACCTTC. Translated, it gives CASSYAGRHGYTF.

Turning to this clone: The same CDR3 also results from other DNA sequences found in this sample. The chain joins TRBV6-6 to TRBJ2-7, with D perhaps matching TRBD2 (5 bases). CDR1 and CDR2 (germline): MNHNY, SVGAGI (reference sequence). CDR3 length: 12 residues. V shed 6 bases and J shed 4 bases, with 10 bases lying between them. CDR3 loop: CASRPGGYEQYF. CDR3 sequence (DNA): TGTGCCAGCAGGCCCGGCGGGTACGAGCAGTACTTC.

This chain links TRBV28 with TRBJ1-5, with D perhaps TRBD1 (5 bases). V dropped 3 bases and J dropped 3 bases, with 21 bases sitting between them. This CDR3 has 18 amino acids. CDR1 and CDR2 from the germline V gene are MDHEN and SYDVKM. CDR3 in DNA: TGTGCCAGCAGTTTTCCCCTCCCGGGGGGGGAGTACAATCAGCCCCAGCATTTT. Its translation is CASSFPLPGGEYNQPQHF.

The chain recombines TRBV21-1 with TRBJ2-7; the D call of TRBD2 is as the table states it, not checked on the DNA. TRBV21-1 is marked as a pseudogene. CDR3 length: 17 amino acids. This chain's CDR3 is CASSKAPTGGGPLEQYF. In DNA form, the CDR3 reads TGTGCCAGCAGCAAAGCACCGACCGGGGGAGGGCCCCTCGAGCAGTACTTC.

The chain links TRBV7-3 to TRBJ2-3; the D is unclear. The CDR3 has 13 amino acids. Trimming left V 6 bases short and J 4 bases short, with 11 bases between. Germline assignment: CDR1 SGHTA and CDR2 FQGTGA. The CDR3 region has the DNA TGTGCCAGCAGACTCAACCTAGCAGATACGCAGTATTTT. Residues: CASRLNLADTQYF.

This clone was seen a single time. J is TRBJ2-7 and V is TRBV6-1, with TRBD2 identical over 7 bases. The CDR3 contains 16 residues. From germline, CDR1 is MNHNS and CDR2 SASEGT. After removal of 1 base from V and 3 bases from J, the junction contained 9 bases not matched to a gene. Written as DNA, the CDR3 is TGTGCCAGCAGTGAAGAGGTTTTTAGGGACTACTACGAGCAGTACTTC. Translation: CASSEEVFRDYYEQYF.

The CDR3 region is CASSLGTSRNTGELFF. The DNA of the CDR3 is TGTGCCAGCAGCTTAGGGACTAGCCGGAACACCGGGGAGCTGTTTTTT. The chain recombines TRBV7-9 with TRBJ2-2, with TRBD2 identical over 8 bases. The CDR3 totals 16 residues. V dropped 1 base and J dropped 1; count of bases not matched to a gene: 2. Germline CDR1 reads SEHNR; CDR2 reads FQNEAQ (reference sequence).